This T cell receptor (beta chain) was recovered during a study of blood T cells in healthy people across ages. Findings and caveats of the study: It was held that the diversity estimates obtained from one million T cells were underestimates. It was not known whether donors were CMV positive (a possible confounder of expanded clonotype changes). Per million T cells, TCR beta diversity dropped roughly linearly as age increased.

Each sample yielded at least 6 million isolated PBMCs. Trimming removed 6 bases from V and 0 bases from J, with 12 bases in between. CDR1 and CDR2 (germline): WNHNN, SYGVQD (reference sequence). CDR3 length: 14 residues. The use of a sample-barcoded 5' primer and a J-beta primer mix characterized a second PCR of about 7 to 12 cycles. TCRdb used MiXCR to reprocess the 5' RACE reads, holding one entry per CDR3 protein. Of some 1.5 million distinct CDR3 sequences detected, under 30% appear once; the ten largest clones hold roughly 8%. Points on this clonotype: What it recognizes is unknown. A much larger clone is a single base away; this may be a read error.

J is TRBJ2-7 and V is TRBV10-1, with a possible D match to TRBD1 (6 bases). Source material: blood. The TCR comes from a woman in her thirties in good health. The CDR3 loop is CASRDGDNSYEQYF. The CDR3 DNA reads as TGCGCCAGCAGGGATGGGGACAACTCCTACGAGCAGTACTTC.